This T cell receptor (beta chain) was sequenced during a study of human T cells and chemical hapten exposure. The wider study: All through the approximately 23-week study, the scalp of each patient received diphenylcyclopropenone doses weekly. The patients, most of them female, presented with alopecia areata, totalis or universalis.

V was trimmed by 4 bases and J by 11 bases, leaving 20 bases between them. The CDR3 has 14 amino acids. The germline CDR1 and CDR2 sequences are MNHEY and SVGEGT. Time point reported: patch test 2, 6 weeks after DPC sensitization. Treatment here: therapeutic diphenylcyclopropenone sensitization with weekly scalp DPC. Individual cDNA molecules each carried unique molecular identifiers attached by the library. TCRdb fed the RACE reads into MiXCR, producing one record per CDR3 protein. Of under 85,000 distinct CDR3 sequences listed, about a tenth were seen once; the top ten hold roughly 6.8%. This receptor was obtained from a woman in her forties or fifties with alopecia areata. Some clones in this sample may be carry-over from other donors' samples. J is TRBJ1-1 and V is TRBV6-2 or TRBV6-3; D might be TRBD1 (6 bases). This specimen was whole blood, taken in connection with sensitization to the hapten diphenylcyclopropenone (DPC). The CDR3 loop is CASSSSNRVPVAFF. DNA of the CDR3: TGTGCCAGCAGTTCCTCAAACAGGGTCCCAGTGGCTTTCTTT.